The source of this TCR beta chain is a study of T cell responses to AZD1222 COVID-19 vaccine. Clones were read by immunoSEQ multiplex PCR, and TCRdb kept only the in-frame ones, dropping some. The data show about 140,000 clones, 85% to 95% seen once. Per the germline V gene, CDR1 is LNHDA and CDR2 is SQIVND (reference sequence). This CDR3 spans 15 amino acids. V lost 6 bases and J lost 2, with 16 bases in between. Material: peripheral blood, obtained on day 0 of AZD1222 vaccination. The chain links TRBV19 to TRBJ2-5; D perhaps matches TRBD1 (6 bases). This TCR came from an adult in good health. CDR3: CASSTQGYPQETQYF. The CDR3 DNA follows: TGTGCCAGTAGCACACAGGGATACCCTCAAGAGACCCAGTACTTC.